This entry features one T cell receptor (beta chain) sequence. Its cognate antigen is unknown. Selected positively for CCR7 and CD45RO-negative, naive CD8 cells excluded terminally differentiated effector memory CD45RA+ cells. The record originates from a study of shared clonotypes between healthy human individuals. Overall study context: Per donor, CD8 memory used one plate, CD8 naive used two, CD4 memory used three and CD4 naive used three.

The study's findings and limits: Clonotypes that were shared across a few donors made up approximately 5% of naive CD4 clonotypes. With few donors, the genetic and exposure-history diversity represented was limited.

Repertoires were generated with immunoSEQ multiplex PCR, while TCRdb's copy carries only in-frame clones and drops some. Altogether nearly 2 million clones are present, over 85% being singletons, with the ten largest covering around 1.2%. The receptor was derived from a man aged 18 to 30 in good health. Input material: naive CD8+ T cells sorted from blood.

CDR3 protein: CASSQEASYNEQFF. The CDR3, as DNA: TGCGCCAGCAGCCAAGAGGCCTCCTACAATGAGCAGTTCTTC. This chain connects TRBV4-1 to TRBJ2-1; D not resolved. The CDR3 is 14 amino acids. CDR1 is MGHRA, CDR2 YSYEKL, per germline. Trimming left V 0 bases short and J 0 bases short, with 3 bases between.